Listed below are T cell receptor beta chains from one sample, sequenced in a study of blood T cell repertoires in COVID-19. Only in-frame clones appear in the TCRdb table, and some are missing; sequencing was by immunoSEQ multiplex PCR. The sample yields approximately 220,000 clones, roughly nine tenths seen once. Sample: PBMCs or T cells enriched from blood (not recorded which). The source is a woman aged 18 to 35 in a cohort exposed to, infected with or recovered from COVID-19 (not recorded which). Each CDR3 is given with its conserved first and last residue. D genes are given only for firm matches. Part of the rows lack a size; the others show once, few, many or a class for expanded clones.

D gene: NA; V gene: TRBV7-8; clone size: NA; J gene: TRBJ1-6; CDR3 protein: CASRLTGITSPLHF; CDR3 DNA: TGTGCCAGCAGGCTCACAGGGATCACTTCACCCCTCCACTTT
D gene: TRBD1; V gene: TRBV20-1; clone size: NA; J gene: TRBJ2-4; CDR3 protein: CSASPADRAQYF; CDR3 DNA: TGCAGTGCTAGTCCCGCGGACAGGGCTCAGTACTTC
D gene: TRBD1; V gene: TRBV2; clone size: NA; J gene: TRBJ1-1; CDR3 protein: CASSKGTGSGIVEAFF; CDR3 DNA: TGTGCCAGCAGTAAAGGGACAGGGTCAGGAATAGTAGAAGCTTTCTTT
D gene: NA; V gene: TRBV10-2; clone size: NA; J gene: TRBJ1-6; CDR3 protein: CANTGGRTYNSPLHF; CDR3 DNA: TGCGCCAACACGGGTGGCAGAACTTATAATTCACCCCTCCACTTT
D gene: TRBD1; V gene: TRBV28; clone size: once; J gene: TRBJ2-5; CDR3 protein: CASKDRGAGETQYF; CDR3 DNA: TGTGCCAGCAAGGACAGGGGCGCGGGAGAGACCCAGTACTTC
D gene: TRBD1; V gene: TRBV18; clone size: NA; J gene: TRBJ1-2; CDR3 protein: CASSLDRSNYGYTF; CDR3 DNA: TGTGCCAGCTCATTGGACAGGAGTAACTATGGCTACACCTTC
D gene: NA; V gene: TRBV4-1; clone size: NA; J gene: TRBJ1-4; CDR3 protein: CASSQEWSGHRLTNEKLFF; CDR3 DNA: TGCGCCAGCAGCCAAGAGTGGTCGGGACACCGTTTAACTAATGAAAAACTGTTTTTT
D gene: TRBD1; V gene: TRBV10-3; clone size: NA; J gene: TRBJ1-1; CDR3 protein: CAIRINRQGADTEAFF; CDR3 DNA: TGTGCCATCAGAATAAACCGACAGGGGGCTGATACTGAAGCTTTCTTT
D gene: TRBD1; V gene: TRBV11-2; clone size: NA; J gene: TRBJ1-6; CDR3 protein: CASGTGANSPLHF; CDR3 DNA: TGTGCCAGTGGGACAGGGGCCAATTCACCCCTCCACTTT
D gene: NA; V gene: TRBV3-1/TRBV3-2; clone size: NA; J gene: TRBJ2-7; CDR3 protein: CASSQQTGSYEQYF; CDR3 DNA: TGTGCCAGCAGCCAGCAGACAGGATCCTACGAGCAGTACTTC
D gene: NA; V gene: TRBV19; clone size: NA; J gene: TRBJ1-1; CDR3 protein: CASSIGLENTEAFF; CDR3 DNA: TGTGCCAGTAGTATTGGGCTGGAGAACACTGAAGCTTTCTTT
D gene: NA; V gene: TRBV15; clone size: NA; J gene: TRBJ1-2; CDR3 protein: CATSRDFTENYGYTF; CDR3 DNA: TGTGCCACCAGCAGAGATTTCACAGAGAACTATGGCTACACCTTC
D gene: NA; V gene: TRBV5-5; clone size: NA; J gene: TRBJ1-1; CDR3 protein: CASSLTEMNTEAFF; CDR3 DNA: TGTGCCAGCAGCTTGACCGAGATGAACACTGAAGCTTTCTTT
D gene: NA; V gene: TRBV6-5; clone size: NA; J gene: TRBJ1-1; CDR3 protein: CASRVVLAEAFF; CDR3 DNA: TGTGCCAGCAGGGTCGTGTTAGCTGAAGCTTTCTTT
D gene: TRBD1; V gene: TRBV7-9; clone size: NA; J gene: TRBJ1-2; CDR3 protein: CASGTGGVGNYGYTF; CDR3 DNA: TGTGCCAGCGGGACAGGGGGCGTTGGGAACTATGGCTACACCTTC
D gene: NA; V gene: TRBV14; clone size: NA; J gene: TRBJ1-2; CDR3 protein: CASSQVRGSGYTF; CDR3 DNA: TGTGCCAGCAGCCAAGTAAGGGGATCTGGCTACACCTTC
D gene: NA; V gene: TRBV28; clone size: NA; J gene: TRBJ2-2; CDR3 protein: CASSNTGELFF; CDR3 DNA: TGTGCCAGCTCTAACACCGGGGAGCTGTTTTTT
D gene: NA; V gene: TRBV5-1; clone size: NA; J gene: TRBJ1-1; CDR3 protein: CASSFTGGSTEAFF; CDR3 DNA: TGCGCCAGCAGCTTCACTGGGGGCAGCACTGAAGCTTTCTTT
D gene: TRBD1; V gene: TRBV7-2; clone size: NA; J gene: TRBJ1-4; CDR3 protein: CASSLQGGHEKLFF; CDR3 DNA: TGTGCCAGCAGCTTACAGGGGGGACATGAAAAACTGTTTTTT
D gene: NA; V gene: TRBV24-1; clone size: NA; J gene: TRBJ1-1; CDR3 protein: CATSDSRRGNTEAFF; CDR3 DNA: TGTGCCACCAGTGATTCACGCAGGGGGAACACTGAAGCTTTCTTT
D gene: TRBD2; V gene: TRBV6-1; clone size: NA; J gene: TRBJ2-5; CDR3 protein: CASSEVGSGRGEETQYF; CDR3 DNA: TGTGCCAGCAGTGAAGTGGGTAGCGGGAGGGGAGAAGAGACCCAGTACTTC
D gene: TRBD1; V gene: TRBV28; clone size: NA; J gene: TRBJ2-7; CDR3 protein: CAISSGQASDEQYF; CDR3 DNA: TGTGCCATTTCCTCGGGACAGGCCTCCGACGAGCAGTACTTC
D gene: NA; V gene: TRBV11-2; clone size: NA; J gene: TRBJ1-6; CDR3 protein: CASSSGGSYNSPLHF; CDR3 DNA: TGTGCCAGCAGTTCCGGCGGGAGTTATAATTCACCCCTCCACTTT
D gene: NA; V gene: TRBV5-8; clone size: NA; J gene: TRBJ2-1; CDR3 protein: CASSGRQALYNEQFF; CDR3 DNA: TGTGCCAGCAGCGGTCGACAGGCCCTCTACAATGAGCAGTTCTTC
D gene: NA; V gene: TRBV15; clone size: NA; J gene: TRBJ1-5; CDR3 protein: CATSRVSNQPQHF; CDR3 DNA: TGTGCCACCAGCAGAGTCTCCAATCAGCCCCAGCATTTT
D gene: NA; V gene: TRBV5-6; clone size: NA; J gene: TRBJ2-1; CDR3 protein: CASSLFYSYNEQFF; CDR3 DNA: TGTGCCAGCAGCTTATTTTACTCCTACAATGAGCAGTTCTTC
D gene: NA; V gene: TRBV2; clone size: NA; J gene: TRBJ2-7; CDR3 protein: CASSGPQGVGYEQYF; CDR3 DNA: TGTGCCAGCAGTGGACCTCAGGGTGTGGGATACGAGCAGTACTTC
D gene: TRBD2; V gene: TRBV10-3; clone size: NA; J gene: TRBJ2-5; CDR3 protein: CAISERGGEATQYF; CDR3 DNA: TGTGCCATCAGTGAGCGCGGGGGGGAAGCGACCCAGTACTTC
D gene: NA; V gene: TRBV28; clone size: NA; J gene: TRBJ1-1; CDR3 protein: CASSFSEGGTEAFF; CDR3 DNA: TGTGCCAGCAGTTTCAGTGAGGGGGGGACTGAAGCTTTCTTT
D gene: TRBD2; V gene: TRBV7-8; clone size: NA; J gene: TRBJ2-1; CDR3 protein: CASSLGAGPTYEQFF; CDR3 DNA: TGTGCCAGCAGCTTGGGAGCGGGACCTACATATGAGCAGTTCTTC
D gene: NA; V gene: TRBV11-3; clone size: NA; J gene: TRBJ2-4; CDR3 protein: CASSFDSGDTRGIQYF; CDR3 DNA: TGTGCCAGCAGCTTCGACAGCGGGGACACACGGGGCATTCAGTACTTC
D gene: NA; V gene: TRBV21-1; clone size: NA; J gene: TRBJ2-5; CDR3 protein: CASSKGQSKQQETQYF; CDR3 DNA: TGTGCCAGCAGCAAAGGACAGTCCAAGCAACAAGAGACCCAGTACTTC
D gene: TRBD1; V gene: TRBV2; clone size: NA; J gene: TRBJ1-2; CDR3 protein: CASRDRGQGYGYTF; CDR3 DNA: TGTGCCAGCAGGGACAGGGGGCAGGGCTATGGCTACACCTTC
D gene: NA; V gene: TRBV12-3/TRBV12-4; clone size: NA; J gene: TRBJ1-2; CDR3 protein: CASTPTGSDGYTF; CDR3 DNA: TGTGCCAGCACTCCTACGGGGTCGGATGGCTACACCTTC
D gene: NA; V gene: TRBV7-2; clone size: NA; J gene: TRBJ2-3; CDR3 protein: CASSLGLTTDTQYF; CDR3 DNA: TGTGCCAGCAGCTTAGGACTCACAACAGATACGCAGTATTTT
D gene: TRBD2; V gene: TRBV7-6; clone size: NA; J gene: TRBJ2-5; CDR3 protein: CASSFPAFAREGLETQYF; CDR3 DNA: TGTGCCAGCAGCTTCCCAGCGTTTGCGCGGGAGGGCCTGGAGACCCAGTACTTC
D gene: TRBD1; V gene: TRBV5-6; clone size: NA; J gene: TRBJ1-1; CDR3 protein: CASSRAGGAAEAFF; CDR3 DNA: TGTGCCAGCAGCCGCGCAGGGGGCGCGGCTGAAGCTTTCTTT
D gene: TRBD1; V gene: TRBV18; clone size: NA; J gene: TRBJ1-5; CDR3 protein: CASSPSIGGQGQPQHF; CDR3 DNA: TGTGCCAGCTCACCGTCGATTGGAGGACAGGGGCAGCCCCAGCATTTT
D gene: TRBD1; V gene: TRBV14; clone size: NA; J gene: TRBJ1-2; CDR3 protein: CASSQEDRVNYGYTF; CDR3 DNA: TGTGCCAGCAGCCAAGAGGACAGGGTCAACTATGGCTACACCTTC
D gene: NA; V gene: TRBV28; clone size: NA; J gene: TRBJ1-6; CDR3 protein: CASSLTNSPLHF; CDR3 DNA: TGTGCCAGCAGTTTAACAAATTCACCCCTCCACTTT
D gene: NA; V gene: TRBV11-2; clone size: NA; J gene: TRBJ2-2; CDR3 protein: CASSLRPLSRDTGELFF; CDR3 DNA: TGTGCCAGCAGCCTCCGTCCTCTCTCCAGGGACACCGGGGAGCTGTTTTTT
D gene: NA; V gene: TRBV24-1; clone size: NA; J gene: TRBJ2-1; CDR3 protein: CATSDLSAGAQFF; CDR3 DNA: TGTGCCACCAGTGATTTATCCGCGGGGGCCCAGTTCTTC
D gene: TRBD2; V gene: TRBV10-2; clone size: NA; J gene: TRBJ2-6; CDR3 protein: CASSRLAGGSGANVLTF; CDR3 DNA: TGCGCCAGCAGTCGACTAGCGGGGGGATCTGGGGCCAACGTCCTGACTTTC
D gene: NA; V gene: TRBV18; clone size: NA; J gene: TRBJ2-4; CDR3 protein: CASSPRGLAKNIQYF; CDR3 DNA: TGTGCCAGCTCACCACGGGGCCTAGCCAAAAACATTCAGTACTTC
D gene: NA; V gene: TRBV6-5; clone size: NA; J gene: TRBJ1-1; CDR3 protein: CASSPVLGPTEAFF; CDR3 DNA: TGTGCCAGCAGCCCGGTACTGGGGCCCACTGAAGCTTTCTTT
D gene: TRBD1; V gene: TRBV6-5; clone size: NA; J gene: TRBJ2-1; CDR3 protein: CASSSTGTGALNEQFF; CDR3 DNA: TGTGCCAGCAGTTCGACCGGGACAGGGGCCCTCAATGAGCAGTTCTTC
D gene: NA; V gene: TRBV29-1; clone size: NA; J gene: TRBJ1-2; CDR3 protein: CSARDFANYGYTF; CDR3 DNA: TGCAGCGCCAGGGACTTTGCTAACTATGGCTACACCTTC
D gene: TRBD1; V gene: TRBV9; clone size: NA; J gene: TRBJ2-7; CDR3 protein: CASSVEATGGYEQYF; CDR3 DNA: TGTGCCAGCAGCGTAGAGGCGACAGGGGGCTACGAGCAGTACTTC
D gene: NA; V gene: TRBV4-2; clone size: NA; J gene: TRBJ2-4; CDR3 protein: CASSQETGQGEAKNIQYF; CDR3 DNA: TGTGCCAGCAGCCAGGAGACAGGCCAGGGCGAAGCCAAAAACATTCAGTACTTC
D gene: TRBD2; V gene: TRBV5-1; clone size: NA; J gene: TRBJ2-3; CDR3 protein: CASSLWLADTDTQYF; CDR3 DNA: TGCGCCAGCAGCTTGTGGCTAGCGGACACAGATACGCAGTATTTT
D gene: TRBD1; V gene: TRBV2; clone size: once; J gene: TRBJ1-5; CDR3 protein: CASSTGGGQPQHF; CDR3 DNA: TGTGCCAGCAGTACAGGGGGCGGTCAGCCCCAGCATTTT
D gene: TRBD1; V gene: TRBV5-1; clone size: NA; J gene: TRBJ1-6; CDR3 protein: CASSPTEAGGESYNSPLHF; CDR3 DNA: TGCGCCAGCAGCCCGACGGAGGCAGGGGGCGAATCCTATAATTCACCCCTCCACTTT
D gene: TRBD1; V gene: TRBV5-1; clone size: NA; J gene: TRBJ1-6; CDR3 protein: CASSALDRRSSYNSPLHF; CDR3 DNA: TGCGCCAGCAGCGCTTTGGACAGGCGAAGCTCCTATAATTCACCCCTCCACTTT
D gene: NA; V gene: TRBV7-9; clone size: NA; J gene: TRBJ2-2; CDR3 protein: CASFWGEETGELFF; CDR3 DNA: TGTGCCAGCTTCTGGGGGGAAGAGACCGGGGAGCTGTTTTTT
D gene: NA; V gene: TRBV7-3; clone size: NA; J gene: TRBJ2-1; CDR3 protein: CASSLAPPRSSYNEQFF; CDR3 DNA: TGTGCCAGCAGCTTAGCCCCCCCTAGAAGCTCCTACAATGAGCAGTTCTTC
D gene: TRBD1; V gene: TRBV5-1; clone size: NA; J gene: TRBJ1-4; CDR3 protein: CASSLGLTGAGEKLFF; CDR3 DNA: TGCGCCAGCAGCCTAGGCCTGACAGGGGCTGGGGAAAAACTGTTTTTT
D gene: NA; V gene: TRBV6-2/TRBV6-3; clone size: few; J gene: TRBJ1-5; CDR3 protein: CASSPTPGGGGNQPQHF; CDR3 DNA: TGTGCCAGCAGCCCTACCCCTGGGGGGGGCGGCAATCAGCCCCAGCATTTT
D gene: TRBD1; V gene: TRBV28; clone size: NA; J gene: TRBJ1-2; CDR3 protein: CASRGTAGDYGYTF; CDR3 DNA: TGTGCCAGCAGGGGGACAGCAGGGGACTATGGCTACACCTTC
D gene: NA; V gene: TRBV25-1; clone size: NA; J gene: TRBJ1-5; CDR3 protein: CASSEGEDGYQPQHF; CDR3 DNA: TGTGCCAGCAGTGAGGGGGAGGACGGCTATCAGCCCCAGCATTTT
D gene: NA; V gene: TRBV2; clone size: NA; J gene: TRBJ1-6; CDR3 protein: CASTPGGSSYNSPLHF; CDR3 DNA: TGTGCCAGCACCCCCGGTGGGAGCTCCTATAATTCACCCCTCCACTTT